Each of the 16 T cell receptor beta chains below was sequenced from the same sample in a study of blood T cell repertoires in COVID-19. Sequencing used immunoSEQ multiplex PCR; TCRdb keeps in-frame clones, though not all of them. The sample shows about 140,000 clones, roughly 84% of them seen only once. Sample: PBMCs or T cells enriched from blood (not recorded which). The receptor set was obtained from a man aged 40-55 years with acute COVID-19.

J is TRBJ2-7 and V is TRBV29-1; D call uncertain. V gave up 5 bases and J gave up 3 bases, with 11 bases separating them. The CDR3 spans 12 residues. In germline, CDR1 is SQVTM, CDR2 ANQGSEA. The CDR3 protein is CSVRSPGYEQYF. The CDR3 coding sequence is TGCAGCGTTCGTTCCCCGGGCTACGAGCAGTACTTC.

This rearrangement joins TRBV30 to TRBJ1-5; D uncertain. Per germline, CDR1 GTSNPN and CDR2 SVGIG (reference sequence). V was trimmed by 0 bases and J by 0 bases, leaving 12 bases between them. This CDR3 is 16 amino acids long. The CDR3 sequence is CAWSVPHGSSNQPQHF. The CDR3 nucleotides are TGTGCCTGGAGTGTACCCCACGGGAGTAGCAATCAGCCCCAGCATTTT.

V gene TRBV28 combines with J gene TRBJ2-2; TRBD1 matches at 8 bases. Looked up from germline, CDR1 is MDHEN and CDR2 is SYDVKM. The CDR3 totals 14 residues. Germline trimming cut 8 bases from V and 4 bases from J; bases unmatched to any gene: 6. The CDR3 coding sequence is TGTGCCAGCCAACAGGGGGGCGGCACCGGGGAGCTGTTTTTT. Translated: CASQQGGGTGELFF.

The chain employs TRBV4-1 and TRBJ2-7; D is perhaps TRBD1 (5 bases). This CDR3 is 16 amino acids long. Trimming removed 1 base from V and 0 bases from J, with 13 bases in between. Germline CDR1 is MGHRA and CDR2 is YSYEKL. Here the CDR3 DNA reads TGCGCCAGCAGCCAAGCTGCGCGGCAGGGCTCCTACGAGCAGTACTTC. The encoded protein is CASSQAARQGSYEQYF.

The gene calls are TRBV2 and TRBJ2-7; TRBD1 is a possible D gene (5 bases). The germline gives CDR1 SNHLY, CDR2 FYNNEI. The CDR3 sequence is 13 residues long. Trimming removed 6 bases at V and 2 bases at J, with 11 bases between. The CDR3 region is CASRGPPPYEQYF. Here the CDR3 DNA reads TGTGCCAGCAGGGGGCCTCCCCCCTACGAGCAGTACTTC.

This chain links TRBV3-1 (or the pseudogene TRBV3-2) with TRBJ2-3; D unresolved. Trimming stripped 5 bases from V and 11 bases from J, with 14 bases between. The V gene's germline CDR1 is LGHDT and CDR2 YNNKEL (reference sequence). The length of the CDR3 is 12 residues. CDR3 in amino acids: CASSATPRGQYF. DNA of the CDR3: TGTGCCAGCAGCGCGACCCCTCGAGGGCAGTATTTT.

The J gene is TRBJ2-7, the V gene TRBV5-6; 7 bases map to TRBD1. J lost 1 base, V lost 2 bases, and 6 bases had no gene match. Germline V lookup: CDR1 SGHDT, CDR2 YYEEEE. CDR3 length equals 15 residues. As DNA, the CDR3 is TGTGCCAGCAGCTTCATAGGGACAGTATCCTACGAGCAGTACTTC. It is translated as CASSFIGTVSYEQYF.

The chain has TRBV4-2 and TRBJ1-1; no clear D gene. The CDR3 is 15 amino acids. CDR1 and CDR2 (germline): LGHNA, YNFKEQ. Trimming removed 0 bases from V and 1 base from J, with 9 bases in between. CDR3 protein: CASSQDHPRNTEAFF. DNA for the CDR3: TGTGCCAGCAGCCAAGATCACCCGAGGAACACTGAAGCTTTCTTT.

The chain employs TRBV7-2 and TRBJ2-3, with 8 bases identical to TRBD2. V was clipped by 3 bases and J by 4 bases; unmatched bases: 6. The CDR3 has 15 residues. Germline CDR1 SGHTA, CDR2 FQGNSA. The CDR3 DNA reads TGTGCCAGCAGCTTCAGCGGGAGTGCTTCAGATACGCAGTATTTT. Translation gives CASSFSGSASDTQYF.

The sample holds one count of this clone. The J gene is TRBJ2-1, the V gene TRBV4-3; 10 bases map to TRBD1. The CDR3 has 18 amino acids. V shed 1 base and J 5 bases; nucleotides not matched to a gene: 11. Germline V gene data show CDR1 as LGHNA and CDR2 as YSLEER. The chain's CDR3 is CASSQGPTTGGFHNEQFF. In DNA, the CDR3 is TGCGCCAGCAGCCAAGGACCTACGACAGGGGGCTTTCACAATGAGCAGTTCTTC.

This clone has just one count. In DNA, the CDR3 is TGTGCCAGCAGCCGACCATTCGGGGGTTCGAACACCGGGGAGCTGTTTTTT. Its translation is CASSRPFGGSNTGELFF. V is TRBV4-2 and J is TRBJ2-2; D is possibly TRBD2 (6 bases). V gave up 4 bases and J gave up 0 bases, with 15 bases separating them. Germline CDR1 reads LGHNA; CDR2 reads YNFKEQ. CDR3 size: 17 residues.

This clone was found once. The CDR3 loop is CASSIGRNTEAFF. DNA for the CDR3: TGTGCCAGCAGCATCGGGAGGAACACTGAAGCTTTCTTT. The chain is built from TRBV5-6 and TRBJ1-1; D call uncertain. Trimming shortened V by 4 bases and J by 1 base, and 8 bases separated the two germline ends. From germline, CDR1 is SGHDT and CDR2 YYEEEE. This CDR3 comprises 13 residues.

The chain joins TRBV4-1 to TRBJ2-5; unclear D gene. In germline, CDR1 is MGHRA, CDR2 YSYEKL. Trimming removed 0 bases at V and 8 bases at J, with 16 bases between. CDR3 length: 15 residues. CDR3 in DNA: TGCGCCAGCAGCCAAGATGGCGCAGCGAAGAGAACCCAGTACTTC. This gives the protein CASSQDGAAKRTQYF.

The chain employs TRBV19 and TRBJ2-1; TRBD1 might be the D (6 bases). Germline V CDR1 and CDR2: LNHDA, SQIVND (reference sequence). The CDR3 consists of 16 residues. V lost 6 bases and J lost 0, with 15 bases in between. The CDR3 protein is CASSRGDRSSYNEQFF. The CDR3, as DNA: TGTGCCAGTAGCCGGGGCGACAGGTCCTCCTACAATGAGCAGTTCTTC.

The chain is built from TRBV19 and TRBJ1-5; possibly TRBD1 for D (6 bases). Germline V gene sequence: CDR1 LNHDA, CDR2 SQIVND (reference sequence). Trimming stripped 5 bases from V and 9 bases from J, with 17 bases between. The CDR3 spans 14 residues. The CDR3, as DNA: TGTGCCAGTAGTTACCGGGACAATCAGGGGCCCCAGCATTTT. Amino acids: CASSYRDNQGPQHF.

This chain joins TRBV24-1 and TRBJ2-2, with 12 bases matching TRBD2. The CDR3 covers 17 residues. J was trimmed by 6 bases and V by 0 bases; bases with no gene match: 4. Germline loops: CDR1 KGHDR, CDR2 SFDVKD. CDR3 sequence: CATSDLGLAGGPGELFF. The CDR3 DNA reads TGTGCCACCAGTGATTTGGGCCTAGCGGGAGGGCCCGGGGAGCTGTTTTTT.